This T cell receptor beta chain was sequenced during a study of cytomegalovirus exposure and HLA in healthy donors. Germline CDR1 and CDR2: LNHDA and SQIVND (reference sequence). V shed 1 base and J shed 4 bases, with 8 bases lying between them. The CDR3 loop spans 13 amino acids. Libraries were prepared by immunoSEQ multiplex PCR; TCRdb keeps only in-frame clonotypes and omits some of them. The data hold 70,000 or so clones, with about 93% observed a single time. Source material: PBMCs. The chain is built from TRBV19 and TRBJ2-7; the D gene is possibly TRBD1 (5 bases). The clonotype originates from a woman aged 18-35 years in good health and CMV-seropositive. As DNA, the CDR3 is TGTGCCAGTAGTATAGCTCAGGGTTACGAGCAGTACTTC. Encoded protein: CASSIAQGYEQYF.